This T cell receptor (beta chain) derives from a study of blood T cell repertoires in COVID-19 (dated by TCRdb to the early 2020s). Describing the broader study: Samples covering the acute and convalescent phases of COVID-19 were provided by collaborators in the United States, Italy and Spain. The prospective study material was composed of cDNA or gDNA derived from T cells, B-cell-depleted T cells, or PBMCs. Subjects who had been exposed to COVID-19, were actively infected with it, or had recovered from it provided the deeply sampled blood TCRbeta repertoires that made up the dataset. A freely available public database, intended as a resource for researchers studying the immune response to SARS-CoV-2, is where the repertoires were released. The samples were drawn from two sources: the first 160 participants of the ongoing ImmuneRACE study, and fewer than 1,500 subjects contributed by 6 global collaborators. A de-identified subject ID, COVID-19 status, age in years and sex were almost always included in the sample metadata. HLA class I and class II types, where available, came from metadata supplied by the sample provider rather than from assay-based typing.

The CDR3 measures 15 amino acids from cysteine to phenylalanine. Just CDR3 DNA is preserved here, 45 bases in frame from base 1. Trimming removed 0 bases from V and 6 bases from J; the gene matches leave 6 bases unexplained. The germline V gene gives CDR1 as LGHNA and CDR2 as YNFKEQ. The immunoSEQ Assay, a bias-controlled multiplex PCR, was used to amplify TCRbeta CDR3 regions from genomic DNA. The original methods were these. Within the assay, amplification of reference gene primers was used to estimate how many nucleated cells each sample contained. Sequence reads were collapsed and filtered to measure the absolute abundance of every unique TCRbeta CDR3 rearrangement. Productive Simpson clonality was computed per sample as the square root of Simpson's diversity index over productive rearrangements. TCRdb obtained this table from immuneACCESS and retained in-frame rearrangements with V and J assigned. These tables miss some clones; where compared with another copy, unresolved V genes account for less than half of the shortfall, and the remainder is unexplained. That table supplies the V and J calls and clone size; D and trimming were determined from the DNA. The sample table holds about 220,000 clones, of which roughly four fifths were seen once. The ten largest clones add up to over 3.5% of the sample.

This clone was seen at least ten times. There is no known antigen for this receptor. No qualities accompany the bases; no much larger clone lies one base away. The collaborating institutions used their own protocols to collect whole blood in K2EDTA tubes. For TCRbeta analysis, collaborators shipped samples as frozen whole blood, isolated PBMCs, or DNA extracted from either of those sample types. General findings and caveats noted by the study authors: The quantity of clinical and demographic metadata differed by source and by participant and was supplied without curation.

The specimen was peripheral blood. The chain was built from TRBV4-2 and TRBJ2-7; a stretch of 9 junction bases matches TRBD1. The receptor comes from a woman in her seventies with acute or convalescent COVID-19. The sequenced DNA: TGTGCCAGCAGCCAAGAACAACAGGGGGCGCGCGAGCAGTACTTC. Protein translation: CASSQEQQGAREQYF.